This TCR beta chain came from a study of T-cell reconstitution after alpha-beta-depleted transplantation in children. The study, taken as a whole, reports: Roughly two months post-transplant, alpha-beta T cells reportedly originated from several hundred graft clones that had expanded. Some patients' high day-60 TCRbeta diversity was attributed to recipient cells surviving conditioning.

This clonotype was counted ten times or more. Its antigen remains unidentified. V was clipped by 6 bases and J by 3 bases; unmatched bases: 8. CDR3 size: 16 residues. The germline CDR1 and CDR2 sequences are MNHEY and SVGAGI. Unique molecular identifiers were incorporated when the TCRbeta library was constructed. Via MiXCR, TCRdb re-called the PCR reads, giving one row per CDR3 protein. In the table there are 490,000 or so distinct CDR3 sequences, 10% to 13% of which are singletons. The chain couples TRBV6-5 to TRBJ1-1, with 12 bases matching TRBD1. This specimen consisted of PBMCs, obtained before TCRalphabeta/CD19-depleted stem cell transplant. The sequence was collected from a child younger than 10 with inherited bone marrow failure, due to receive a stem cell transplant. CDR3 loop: CASSPWDRGRDTEAFF. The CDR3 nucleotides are TGTGCCAGCAGCCCCTGGGACAGGGGGCGAGACACTGAAGCTTTCTTT.